This TCR beta chain derives from a study of T cell responses to AZD1222 COVID-19 vaccine. Study-level findings and limits: Repertoire collection took place solely once the T cell response had peaked. Spike-wide vaccine-associated CD4 TCRs dominated at 160-218 and 743-854. White British people made up most donors, females outnumbered males, and clonal diversity was possibly underestimated.

Libraries were prepared by immunoSEQ multiplex PCR; TCRdb keeps only in-frame clonotypes and omits some of them. This repertoire shows about 130,000 clones, 90% found once; its top ten account for about 4.2%. With regard to this clone: The target antigen is unknown.

The ends lost 2 bases at V and 3 bases at J; junction bases unmatched: 12. Germline CDR1 and CDR2: SEHNR and FQNEAQ (reference sequence). The CDR3 spans 18 residues. This TCR was recovered from an adult in good health. This material consisted of peripheral blood, taken on day 0 of MenACWY control vaccination. The genes are TRBV7-9 and TRBJ2-7; 11 bases agree with TRBD1. Here the CDR3 reads CASSLQKGTGTGGYEQYF. The CDR3 DNA is TGTGCCAGCAGCTTACAAAAAGGGACAGGGACAGGGGGCTACGAGCAGTACTTC.